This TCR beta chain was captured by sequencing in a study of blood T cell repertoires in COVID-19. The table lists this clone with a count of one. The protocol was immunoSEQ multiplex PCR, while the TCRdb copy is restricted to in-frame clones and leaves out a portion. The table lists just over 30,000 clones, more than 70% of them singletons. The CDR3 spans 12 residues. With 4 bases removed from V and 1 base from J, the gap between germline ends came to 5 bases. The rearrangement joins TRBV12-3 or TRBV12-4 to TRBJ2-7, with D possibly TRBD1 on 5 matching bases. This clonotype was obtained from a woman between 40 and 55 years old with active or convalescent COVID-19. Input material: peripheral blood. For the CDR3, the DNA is TGTGCCAGCAGTTCAGGGTCCTACGAGCAGTACTTC. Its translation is CASSSGSYEQYF.